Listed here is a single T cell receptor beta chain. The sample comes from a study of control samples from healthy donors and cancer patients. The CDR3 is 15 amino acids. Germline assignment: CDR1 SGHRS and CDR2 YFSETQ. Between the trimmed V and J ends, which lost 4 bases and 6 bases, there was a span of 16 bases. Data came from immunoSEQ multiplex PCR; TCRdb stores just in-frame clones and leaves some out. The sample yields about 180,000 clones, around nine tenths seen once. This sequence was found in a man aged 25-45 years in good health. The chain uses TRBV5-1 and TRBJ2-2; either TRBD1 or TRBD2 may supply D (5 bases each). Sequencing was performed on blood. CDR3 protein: CASSLRDRVAGELFF. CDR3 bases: TGCGCCAGCAGCCTACGGGACCGCGTCGCCGGGGAGCTGTTTTTT.